These 20 T cell receptor beta chains came from one sample sequenced in a study of blood T cell repertoires in COVID-19. The data were produced by immunoSEQ multiplex PCR, yet TCRdb's version contains in-frame clones alone and is incomplete. The sample holds some 100,000 clones; approximately 89% are singletons and the top ten take about a sixth. The sample consisted of peripheral blood. The receptors shown here come from a human donor in a cohort sampled during active COVID-19.

This rearrangement joins TRBV29-1 to TRBJ1-4, with D tentatively TRBD1 (5 bases). Trimming removed 7 bases at V and 6 bases at J, with 9 bases between. Germline lookup yields CDR1 SQVTM and CDR2 ANQGSEA. This CDR3 has 11 residues. The CDR3 DNA sequence: TGCAGCGCGATCAGGGATGAAAAACTGTTTTTT. Residues: CSAIRDEKLFF.

This CDR3 reads CASSFREPNSPLHF. The DNA of the CDR3 is TGCGCCAGCAGCTTCCGGGAGCCTAATTCACCCCTCCACTTT. V and J are TRBV5-1 and TRBJ1-6; D unclear. V lost 2 bases and J lost 6, with 9 bases in between. Germline values: CDR1 SGHRS, CDR2 YFSETQ. This CDR3 region has 14 residues.

The genes are TRBV28 and TRBJ1-3; D perhaps matches TRBD1 (5 bases). This CDR3 is 13 amino acids long. Trimming stripped 8 bases from V and 0 bases from J, with 8 bases between. Germline assignment: CDR1 MDHEN and CDR2 SYDVKM. CDR3 protein: CASSGHSGNTIYF. In DNA, the CDR3 is TGTGCCAGCTCAGGGCACTCTGGAAACACCATATATTTT.

The rearrangement links TRBV27 to TRBJ1-1; tentatively, D is TRBD1 (5 bases). CDR3 length: 13 residues. The V gene lost 0 bases and the J gene lost 6 bases, with 8 bases spanning the gap. Germline V gene data show CDR1 as MNHEY and CDR2 as SMNVEV (reference sequence). CDR3 in amino acids: CASSLSGVAEAFF. The CDR3 bases are TGTGCCAGCAGTTTATCAGGGGTTGCTGAAGCTTTCTTT.

The chain uses TRBV28 and TRBJ2-5; TRBD2 matches at 7 bases. V shed 6 bases, J shed 5 bases, and the junction held 27 bases outside the gene matches. The length of the CDR3 is 20 residues. Germline CDR1 MDHEN, CDR2 SYDVKM. CDR3 amino acids: CASSPFLVRLAGERGETQYF. The CDR3 coding sequence is TGTGCCAGCAGCCCCTTTCTGGTGCGGCTCGCGGGGGAAAGAGGGGAGACCCAGTACTTC.

The rearrangement joins TRBV19 to TRBJ1-5; 8 nucleotides align to TRBD1. V shed 6 bases, J shed 7 bases, and the junction held 8 bases outside the gene matches. The CDR3 runs 14 residues. Germline CDR1 is LNHDA and CDR2 is SQIVND (reference sequence). In DNA, the CDR3 is TGTGCCAGTAGGGGCCAGGGGGCAGGCCAGCCCCAGCATTTT. This encodes CASRGQGAGQPQHF.

Within the sample, this clone is medium-sized (0.01 to 0.1%). DNA of the CDR3: TGTGCCAGCAGGTCTAACAGGGATAGCTCACCCCTCCACTTT. It yields the protein CASRSNRDSSPLHF. The chain is built from TRBV27 and TRBJ1-6; D might be TRBD1 (6 bases). The CDR3 length is 14 residues. Per the germline V gene, CDR1 is MNHEY and CDR2 is SMNVEV (reference sequence). V dropped 6 bases and J dropped 10 bases, with 16 bases sitting between them.

This chain connects TRBV27 to TRBJ1-1; TRBD1 might be the D (5 bases). The CDR3 loop spans 14 amino acids. Between the trimmed V and J ends, which lost 3 bases and 5 bases, there was a span of 13 bases. Germline V gene lookup returns CDR1 MNHEY and CDR2 SMNVEV (reference sequence). The CDR3 nucleotides are TGTGCCAGCAGTTTCGGGCAGGGCGAGACTGAAGCTTTCTTT. This gives the protein CASSFGQGETEAFF.

This clone was observed a single time. This sequence joins TRBV21-1 and TRBJ2-1; TRBD2, the table's D call, lacks a check against the DNA. TRBV21-1 is reported as a pseudogene. The CDR3 consists of 11 residues. Written as DNA, the CDR3 is TGTGCCAGCGGGGAGCGGGAGGAGCAGTTCTTC. Amino acids: CASGEREEQFF.

The rearrangement uses TRBV25-1 and TRBJ1-2, with D possibly matching TRBD1 (6 bases). Germline CDR1 reads MGHDK; CDR2 reads SYGVNS. This CDR3 is built from 14 residues. The V gene lost 4 bases and the J gene lost 2 bases, with 11 bases spanning the gap. CDR3 in DNA: TGTGCCAGCAGTGTATCTGGACAGAACTATGGCTACACCTTC. It encodes CASSVSGQNYGYTF.

V and J are TRBV19 and TRBJ2-1; maybe TRBD1 (5 bases). Trimming shortened V by 5 bases and J by 5 bases, and 16 bases separated the two germline ends. The CDR3 contains 15 residues. Germline V lookup: CDR1 LNHDA, CDR2 SQIVND (reference sequence). CDR3 nucleotides: TGTGCCAGTAGTTTCCGAAGGGGATTACACAATGAGCAGTTCTTC. It codes for CASSFRRGLHNEQFF.

This clone was seen a handful of times. V and J are TRBV28 and TRBJ1-1; 8 nucleotides line up with TRBD1. This CDR3 has 14 residues. Germline trimming cut 3 bases from V and 4 bases from J; bases unmatched to any gene: 4. CDR1 is MDHEN and CDR2 is SYDVKM in the germline V gene. CDR3 sequence (DNA): TGTGCCAGCAGTTTCAGCACAGGGGGCACTGAAGCTTTCTTT. It yields the protein CASSFSTGGTEAFF.

This rearrangement joins TRBV27 to TRBJ2-7; D is ambiguous. This CDR3 spans 13 amino acids. Germline V gene sequence: CDR1 MNHEY, CDR2 SMNVEV (reference sequence). The V end lost 0 bases, the J end lost 6 bases, and 9 bases lay between the germline ends. This chain's CDR3 is CASSLSTVGEQYF. CDR3 in DNA: TGTGCCAGCAGTTTATCCACAGTAGGCGAGCAGTACTTC.

The rearrangement joins TRBV7-8 to TRBJ1-2, with 9 bases that match TRBD1. The CDR3 sequence is 17 residues long. V shed 0 bases, J shed 9 bases, and the junction held 14 bases outside the gene matches. From germline, CDR1 is SGHVS and CDR2 FQNEAQ. Here the CDR3 DNA reads TGTGCCAGCAGCTTAGCTCCCGTTCGGGACAGGGCGCTTAGCTACACCTTC. It translates to CASSLAPVRDRALSYTF.

This rearrangement joins TRBV6-6 to TRBJ2-1, with 12 nucleotides matching TRBD1. V gave up 6 bases and J gave up 9 bases; unmatched junction bases: 3. Looked up from germline, CDR1 is MNHNY and CDR2 is SVGAGI (reference sequence). This CDR3 region has 13 residues. The CDR3 nucleotides are TGTGCCAGCAGGGGACAGGGGGCCCCTGAGCAGTTCTTC. Protein sequence: CASRGQGAPEQFF.

This clone has only one observation. This chain uses TRBV30 with TRBJ1-5; 7 bases line up with TRBD1. The V and J ends lost 0 bases and 3 bases, in that order; junction bases with no gene match: 8. Germline CDR1 is GTSNPN and CDR2 is SVGIG (reference sequence). CDR3 length: 16 residues. CDR3 nucleotide sequence: TGTGCCTGGAGTGTCGCCTGGGACAGCTCCAATCAGCCCCAGCATTTT. It encodes CAWSVAWDSSNQPQHF. Filled out from reference TRBV30 and TRBJ1-5, the complete variable domain reads SQTIHQWPATLVQPVGSPLSLECTVEGTSNPNLYWYRQAAGRGLQLLFYSVGIGQISSEVPQNLSASRPQDRQFILSSKKLLLSDSGFYLCAWSVAWDSSNQPQHFGDGTRLSIL.

This rearrangement joins TRBV7-3 to TRBJ2-7; 8 bases line up with TRBD1. Germline V lookup: CDR1 SGHTA, CDR2 FQGTGA. Trimming cost V 1 base and J 8 bases; bases outside gene matches: 7. This CDR3 is built from 14 residues. This CDR3 reads CASSLNPGGPQQYF. Here the CDR3 DNA reads TGTGCCAGCAGCTTAAATCCAGGGGGCCCCCAGCAGTACTTC.

The CDR3 loop is CSASREQFF. The CDR3 coding sequence is TGCAGTGCTAGCAGAGAGCAGTTCTTC. The chain couples TRBV20-1 to TRBJ2-1; D not resolved. The CDR3 runs 9 residues. From germline, CDR1 is DFQATT and CDR2 SNEGSKA (reference sequence). Trimming removed 3 bases at V and 10 bases at J, with 4 bases between.

The chain carries TRBV4-2 and TRBJ1-1; D possibly corresponds to TRBD1 (6 bases). Between the trimmed V and J ends, which lost 4 bases and 0 bases, there was a span of 9 bases. The length of the CDR3 is 14 residues. Per the germline V gene, CDR1 is LGHNA and CDR2 is YNFKEQ. The CDR3 reads CASSPQGLNTEAFF. The CDR3 DNA is TGTGCCAGCAGCCCACAGGGCCTGAACACTGAAGCTTTCTTT.

The V gene is TRBV20-1, the J gene TRBJ1-1; D uncertain. V lost 5 bases and J 1 base, leaving 5 bases between the germline ends. In germline, CDR1 is DFQATT, CDR2 SNEGSKA (reference sequence). The CDR3 spans 11 residues. This CDR3 reads CSAAQNTEAFF. The CDR3 nucleotides are TGCAGTGCTGCGCAGAACACTGAAGCTTTCTTT.